This entry concerns a single T cell receptor (beta chain). Its binding antigen is unknown. No much larger clonotype is one base removed from it; base qualities were not supplied. One collaborating source in Seattle enrolled patients during active infection and followed them longitudinally through the course of disease. Whole blood was collected in K2EDTA tubes by collaborating institutions according to the institutions' own protocols. For TCRbeta analysis, collaborator samples were shipped as frozen whole blood, as isolated PBMCs, or as DNA extracted from either sample type. These data originate in a study of blood T cell repertoires in COVID-19 (TCRdb year 2020). At the level of the whole study: Samples covering the acute and convalescent phases of COVID-19 were provided by collaborators in the United States, Italy and Spain. The prospective study material was composed of cDNA or gDNA derived from T cells, B-cell-depleted T cells, or PBMCs. The samples were drawn from two sources: the first 160 participants of the ongoing ImmuneRACE study, and about 1,300 subjects contributed by 6 global collaborators. Where available, HLA class I and class II types were obtained from metadata supplied by the sample provider rather than from assay-based typing. A de-identified subject ID, COVID-19 status, age in years and sex were almost always included in the sample metadata. The repertoires were released in a freely available public database intended as a resource for research on the immune response to SARS-CoV-2. Subjects who had been exposed to COVID-19, were actively infected with it, or had recovered from it provided the deeply sampled blood TCRbeta repertoires that made up the dataset. Broader findings and caveats from the paper: Clinical and demographic metadata were provided uncurated, with the amount varying by source and participant.

TCRbeta CDR3 regions were amplified from genomic DNA by means of the immunoSEQ Assay, a bias-controlled multiplex PCR. Under the source paper's analysis protocol: The number of nucleated cells in each sample was estimated by amplification of reference gene primers within the assay. To quantify the absolute abundance of each unique TCRbeta CDR3 rearrangement, sequence reads were collapsed and filtered. For each sample, productive Simpson clonality was calculated as the square root of Simpson's diversity index over productive rearrangements. Drawn from immuneACCESS, this table holds only the in-frame rearrangements with V and J called that TCRdb kept. Clones are partly lost; checked studies trace under half to an unresolved V gene and leave the rest unexplained. That table gives V, J and clone size, and the DNA gave D and trimming. This sample gives roughly 180,000 clones in total; over 80% of them show up just once. Over 6.5% of the sample lies in the top ten.

From the germline V gene, CDR1 is MNHNS and CDR2 is SASEGT. The trim is 2 bases for V and 0 bases for J, with a gap of 11 bases between the germline ends. Taken from cysteine to phenylalanine, the CDR3 has 16 residues. CDR3 DNA only is kept here, 48 bases in frame from base 1. The sequence links TRBV6-1 to TRBJ1-5; confidence is insufficient to name the D gene. The source material was peripheral blood. The clonotype was recovered from a woman aged 40-49 years with COVID-19, enrolled during active disease. The DNA reads as follows: TGTGCCAGCAGTGAAACAGCTTTTTATAGCAATCAGCCCCAGCATTTT. It codes for CASSETAFYSNQPQHF.